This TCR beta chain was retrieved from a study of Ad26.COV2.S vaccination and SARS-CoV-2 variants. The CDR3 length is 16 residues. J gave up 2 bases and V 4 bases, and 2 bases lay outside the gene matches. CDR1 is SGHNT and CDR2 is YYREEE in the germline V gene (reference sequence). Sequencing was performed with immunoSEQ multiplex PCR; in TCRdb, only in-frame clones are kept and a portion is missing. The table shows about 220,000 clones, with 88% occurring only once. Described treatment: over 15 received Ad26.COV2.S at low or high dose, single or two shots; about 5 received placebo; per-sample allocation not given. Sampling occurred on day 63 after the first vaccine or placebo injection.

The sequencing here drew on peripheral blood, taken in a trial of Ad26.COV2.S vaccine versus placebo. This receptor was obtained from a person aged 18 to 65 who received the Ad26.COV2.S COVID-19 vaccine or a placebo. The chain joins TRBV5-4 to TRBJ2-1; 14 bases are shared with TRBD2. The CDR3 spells CASSGTSGGPYNEQFF. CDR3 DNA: TGTGCCAGCAGCGGGACTAGCGGGGGCCCCTACAATGAGCAGTTCTTC.